The entry below describes one TCR beta chain. This clonotype occurred many times. Its cognate antigen has yet to be identified. Base qualities are not provided; no much larger clone lies one nucleotide away. For unsorted PBMC libraries, 2 million PBMCs were used after storage in RNAlater at -80 degrees C until RNA extraction. Multiple sclerosis patients were enrolled in a US clinical protocol under which disease progression was evaluated by magnetic resonance imaging. PBMCs were separated from peripheral blood using Ficoll-Hypaque density gradient centrifugation and then cryopreserved in liquid nitrogen. The cysteine opens and the phenylalanine closes a CDR3 of 15 amino acids. Here the CDR3 DNA is all that survives: 45 bases in frame from base 1. CDR1 and CDR2, per the germline V gene (reference sequence), are MNHEY and SMNVEV. Between the V and J ends, shortened by 4 bases and 4 bases respectively, the junction contains 16 bases.

These data belong to a study of neurological immune-mediated disorders (dated by TCRdb to between 2018 and 2021). For context, the study as a whole: Among the approximately 34 multiple sclerosis patients, relapsing-remitting MS accounted for approximately 31 and secondary progressive MS accounted for 3. Longitudinal samples, technical triplicates and paired sorted CD4+ and CD8+ T-cell subsets, alongside PBMC samples, were included among the 90 to 130 TCR-beta libraries. Using UMI-based sequencing, the study compared peripheral blood TCR-beta repertoires from patients with HTLV-I-associated myelopathy (HAM/TSP), patients with multiple sclerosis, and healthy controls. Of the approximately 65 subjects in the cohort, about 14 were HAM/TSP patients, about 34 were multiple sclerosis patients, and some 20 were healthy controls.

To synthesize cDNA, template-switch 5'RACE was performed with a primer carrying a 10-nucleotide random unique molecular identifier so that each TCR transcript was tagged. Every sequencing run covered 15-18 subjects and yielded more than 160 million TCR-beta sequences. The RNeasy kit was used to extract total RNA. Using the KAPA Real-time Library Amplification kit, TCR-beta VDJ regions were amplified with primers for the TCR constant region and the 5'RACE anchor. Sample indexes and Illumina adaptors were added in a first PCR, and a second PCR then increased library yield. The roughly 650 bp TCR product was size-selected on a 2% E-gel SizeSelection system after Ampure bead purification. Library quality was checked on a Bioanalyzer, concentration was measured with Qubit, and libraries were quantified with the Kapa Library Quantification kit before pooling. An Illumina HiSeq 2500 sequenced the libraries paired-end 2 x 150 bp. To increase sequence diversity, roughly 24-32% phiX was spiked into each library pool. The paper's processing steps were these. Quality-filtered reads were processed with the UMI-based MiGEC pipeline, and over 90% of raw TCR sequences were removed by the MiGEC pipeline during error correction. VDJ genes were aligned to IMGT germline references, and clonotypes were defined by unique CDR3 amino acid sequence plus V-J genes. Clonal expansion, Shannon diversity and CDR3 relatedness (CalcPairwiseDistances, ClusterSamples) were evaluated with VDJtools, and phylogenetic trees were built with CLCbio workbench. A clone was classed as expanded if it had 8 or more unique UMIs, a cutoff based on coefficient-of-variation modelling across technical triplicates. Starting from the raw public reads, TCRdb applied fastp trimming at Q25, assembled clones with MiXCR and retained in-frame beta chains. Records with the same CDR3 protein are collapsed into one entry carrying the most frequent genes and DNA. These V and J calls derive from TCRdb rather than the authors' analysis. In all, the sample holds 55,000 to 70,000 distinct CDR3 sequences, and 3.2% of those were seen once. The top ten hold about 5% of the sample.

The study at large found these results: Phylogenetic analysis grouped repertoires from 18 of 34 MS patients into a cluster of related CDR3 sequences, suggesting a possible repertoire-level signature. The highest TCR clonal expansion was observed in HAM/TSP patients, whereas the lowest was observed in MS patients, even when compared with healthy controls. The MS cluster was not associated with any clinical or MRI features, and the authors stated that larger cohorts are needed. No identical CDR3 amino acid sequences were found to be shared among expanded clones across subjects, suggesting that TCR-beta repertoires were private in all groups.

The chain links TRBV27 with TRBJ1-1; the D gene is possibly TRBD1, with 5 bases matching. The sequence was collected from a woman aged 45-60 years with multiple sclerosis. The sequencing input was PBMCs. Here is the DNA: TGTGCCAGCAGTTCACTAACGAACGGGACCACTGAAGCTTTCTTT. Its translation reads: CASSSLTNGTTEAFF.